There are many counts of the clone carrying this T cell receptor beta chain. Its antigen is currently unknown. Germline CDR1 and CDR2: SGHAT and FQNNGV. Trimming pared 1 base from V and 8 bases from J, leaving 17 bases between. The CDR3 covers 15 residues. The sample belongs to a study of T cells after yellow fever vaccination. TCR cDNA was made by 5'RACE template switching, adding a universal primer site and UMIs. TCRdb used MiXCR to reprocess the 5' RACE reads, holding one entry per CDR3 protein. In the table there are 200,000 to 250,000 distinct CDR3 sequences, approximately 3% of which are singletons. General observations from the study: The appearance of a small share of clonotypes in both CD4 and CD8 compartments was observed. Weaker in magnitude, the secondary response showed a faster peak on day 5 versus 15. Reappearance after the booster was observed for most primary-vaccination clones (roughly 96% CD4, almost 90% CD8).

The starting material was CD4+ T cells sorted from PBMCs, obtained 10 days after the yellow fever booster vaccination. V gene TRBV11-2 combines with J gene TRBJ1-1; D remains ambiguous. The TCR sequence derives from a young man who received the YFV17D yellow fever vaccine. DNA for the CDR3: TGTGCCAGCAGCTTAGGTTCGGCTCCCGACCGAGAAGCTTTCTTT. It encodes CASSLGSAPDREAFF. Together with reference TRBV11-2 and TRBJ1-1, the CDR3 gives the full variable domain: EAGVAQSPRYKIIEKRQSVAFWCNPISGHATLYWYQQILGQGPKLLIQFQNNGVVDDSQLPKDRFSAERLKGVDSTLKIQPAKLEDSAVYLCASSLGSAPDREAFFGQGTRLTVV.